This TCR beta chain was sequenced in a study of identical twins. Study results and limitations: Cross-sectional statistical analysis, not tracking of the same donors, underpinned the conclusions. Carriage of fewer insertions was seen in abundant cord blood beta clonotypes, whereas memory repertoires showed none.

Via MiXCR, TCRdb re-called the 5' RACE reads, giving one row per CDR3 protein. The sample includes under 1 million distinct CDR3 sequences, roughly an eighth of them seen just once. The CDR3 runs 13 residues. Germline CDR1 reads ENHRY; CDR2 reads SYGVKD. Trimming shortened V by 5 bases and J by 1 base, and 5 bases separated the two germline ends. Every one of the donors was a healthy Caucasian. About this clonotype: Its cognate antigen is unknown.

This sample also appeared in a second study, on yellow fever vaccine responses in identical twins.

The sequenced material came from PBMCs. The source is a woman between 18 and 29 years old in good health. The chain recombines TRBV10-3 with TRBJ2-2; the D is unclear. CDR3 loop: CAISPGNTGELFF. CDR3 coding DNA: TGTGCCATCAGTCCAGGGAACACCGGGGAGCTGTTTTTT.